The rows below give T cell receptor beta chains drawn from one sample of a study of identifying expanded T cells in peripheral blood. The method was immunoSEQ multiplex PCR; TCRdb's version includes in-frame clones alone and lacks a portion of them. The top ten clones hold roughly 6% of a sample with about 100,000 clones, over 70% of them seen once. Material for sequencing was blood. These receptors all come from a person between 18 and 70 years old in good health. Both conserved end residues are part of each CDR3. A D gene is named only where the DNA matches it firmly. Size is omitted from some rows. Given values are once, few, many or a class for expanded clones.

d_gene,abundance,len,j_gene,v_gene,CDR3nt,CDR3aa
TRBD1,-,15,TRBJ1-4,TRBV5-1,TGCGCCAGCAGAATCCAGGACAGGGGTAATGAAAAACTGTTTTTT,CASRIQDRGNEKLFF
TRBD1,once,14,TRBJ2-7,TRBV5-1,TGCGCCAGCAGCTTGCCAGGGGGAATCGGCGAGCAGTACTTC,CASSLPGGIGEQYF
TRBD2,-,15,TRBJ2-7,TRBV27,TGTGCCAGCAGTTCTCTCGGGGGGAAATCCTACGAGCAGTACTTC,CASSSLGGKSYEQYF
-,-,16,TRBJ1-6,TRBV7-6,TGTGCCAGCAGCTTAGCGCCCGGGTCATTCAATTCACCCCTCCACTTT,CASSLAPGSFNSPLHF
-,-,14,TRBJ1-1,TRBV2,TGTGCCAGCAAGGTGGGGAGGGCAAGCTTACAAGCTTTCTTT,CASKVGRASLQAFF
-,-,13,TRBJ2-7,TRBV6-1,TGTGCCAGCACGGACAACGACTCCTACGAGCAGTACTTC,CASTDNDSYEQYF
-,-,14,TRBJ1-2,TRBV5-8,TGTGCCAGCACCGTTGGGAAGAGGATCTATGGCTACACCTTC,CASTVGKRIYGYTF
TRBD2,-,17,TRBJ2-1,TRBV5-4,TGTGCCAGCAGCTTTCATCTTCTAGCGGGGGGAGGGAATGAGCAGTTCTTC,CASSFHLLAGGGNEQFF
-,-,16,TRBJ2-3,TRBV6-6,TGTGCCAGCAGCAATCCGGGACCGAGCCTCACAGATACGCAGTATTTT,CASSNPGPSLTDTQYF
TRBD1,-,13,TRBJ1-1,TRBV11-2,TGTGCCGACAGGGGTATAATGAACACTGAAGCTTTCTTT,CADRGIMNTEAFF
TRBD2,-,16,TRBJ2-3,TRBV10-3,TGTGCCATCAGCCCGAACATAGCGGGGGGAACAGATACGCAGTATTTT,CAISPNIAGGTDTQYF
-,-,16,TRBJ1-3,TRBV5-1,TGCGCCAGCAGCTTGGGTTCGAGTGGCTCTGGAAACACCATATATTTT,CASSLGSSGSGNTIYF
TRBD1,few,14,TRBJ1-1,TRBV30,TGTGCCTGGAATTCTAACAGGGGATACACTGAAGCTTTCTTT,CAWNSNRGYTEAFF
-,-,14,TRBJ2-5,TRBV18,TGTGCCAGCTCACGACGAAGGCAGAGGGAGACCCAGTACTTC,CASSRRRQRETQYF
-,-,15,TRBJ2-5,TRBV9,TGTGCCAGCAGCGTAGGGGTTAGCCCTGGGGAGACCCAGTACTTC,CASSVGVSPGETQYF
TRBD2,-,17,TRBJ2-3,TRBV6-1,TGTGCCAGCAGTGAAGCCCACAGCGGGGGTGGCACAGATACGCAGTATTTT,CASSEAHSGGGTDTQYF
TRBD1,few,14,TRBJ1-5,TRBV10-3,TGTGCCATCAGGGAGACAGGGACCAATCAGCCCCAGCATTTT,CAIRETGTNQPQHF
-,-,19,TRBJ1-1,TRBV11-2,TGTGCCAGCAGCTTAGATGATCGGGATATTCTCCCCATGTATCCTGAAGCTTTCTTT,CASSLDDRDILPMYPEAFF
-,-,13,TRBJ2-1,TRBV9,TGTGCCAGTTCCAGCATGGGGTACAATGAGCAGTTCTTC,CASSSMGYNEQFF
TRBD2,-,16,TRBJ2-3,TRBV5-4,TGTGCCAGCAGCCCTGCCGTAGCGGGACCTCAAAATACGCAGTATTTT,CASSPAVAGPQNTQYF
-,-,14,TRBJ1-2,TRBV2,TGTGCCAGCGGGGGAGGGGAAGGTGGATATGGCTACACCTTC,CASGGGEGGYGYTF
-,-,11,TRBJ1-4,TRBV20-1,TGCAGTGCTATGTCTAATGAAAAACTGTTTTTT,CSAMSNEKLFF
-,-,11,TRBJ2-7,TRBV20-1,TGCAGTGCTAGGACTAGTCGCGAGCAGTACTTC,CSARTSREQYF
-,-,16,TRBJ2-7,TRBV5-1,TGCGCCAGCAGGGCCATAGACAGGCCTTACCCGGGCGAGCAGTACTTC,CASRAIDRPYPGEQYF
TRBD2,-,20,TRBJ2-1,TRBV13,TGTGCCAGCAGCTTAGGCCAAAACGGCCTAGCGGAGAGCTCCTACAATGAGCAGTTCTTC,CASSLGQNGLAESSYNEQFF